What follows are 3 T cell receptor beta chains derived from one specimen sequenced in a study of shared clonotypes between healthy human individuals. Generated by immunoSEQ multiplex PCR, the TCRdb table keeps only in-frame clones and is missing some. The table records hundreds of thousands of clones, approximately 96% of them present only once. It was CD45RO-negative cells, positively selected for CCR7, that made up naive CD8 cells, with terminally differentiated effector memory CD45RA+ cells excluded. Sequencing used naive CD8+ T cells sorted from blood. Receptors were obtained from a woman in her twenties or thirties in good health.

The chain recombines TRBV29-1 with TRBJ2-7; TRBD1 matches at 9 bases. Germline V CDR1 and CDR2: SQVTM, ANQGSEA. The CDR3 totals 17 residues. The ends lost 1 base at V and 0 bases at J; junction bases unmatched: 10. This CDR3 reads CSVEGVSGTGISYEQYF. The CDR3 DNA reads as TGCAGCGTTGAAGGAGTAAGCGGGACAGGGATCTCCTACGAGCAGTACTTC.

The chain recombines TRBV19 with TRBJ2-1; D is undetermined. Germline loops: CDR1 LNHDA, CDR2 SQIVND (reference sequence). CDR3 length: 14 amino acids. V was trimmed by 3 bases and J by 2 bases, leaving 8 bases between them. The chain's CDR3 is CASSIWRTYNEQFF. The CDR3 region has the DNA TGTGCCAGTAGTATTTGGCGCACCTACAATGAGCAGTTCTTC.

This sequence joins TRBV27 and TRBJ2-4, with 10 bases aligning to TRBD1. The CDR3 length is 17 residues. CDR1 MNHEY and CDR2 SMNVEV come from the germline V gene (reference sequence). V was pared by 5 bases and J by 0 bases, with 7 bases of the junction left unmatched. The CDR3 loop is CASSRLTGGIAKNIQYF. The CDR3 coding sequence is TGTGCCAGCAGTCGCCTGACAGGGGGCATAGCCAAAAACATTCAGTACTTC.